This TCR beta chain comes out of a study of beta chain features in type 1 diabetes. The length of the CDR3 is 13 residues. Germline CDR1 SGHTA, CDR2 FQGTGA. V dropped 4 bases and J dropped 12 bases, with 16 bases sitting between them. The isolated RNA, all of it, was reverse transcribed, so expressed TCRB transcripts were what got sequenced. The assay was immunoSEQ multiplex PCR, and TCRdb's table has in-frame clones only and misses some. The sample contains 810,000 or so clones, under 20% of which appear only once. The rearrangement joins TRBV7-3 to TRBJ2-1; D is tentatively TRBD1 or TRBD2 (5 bases each). The sample comprised naive CD4+ T cells from blood. The TCR was taken from a woman between 18 and 29 years old in good health. The CDR3 protein is CASSSGSPGRQFF. DNA of the CDR3: TGTGCCAGCAGCTCCGGGTCCCCAGGGAGGCAGTTCTTC. The full variable domain, completed using reference TRBV7-3 and TRBJ2-1, is GAGVSQTPSNKVTEKGKYVELRCDPISGHTALYWYRQSLGQGPEFLIYFQGTGAADDSGLPNDRFFAVRPEGSVSTLKIQRTERGDSAVYLCASSSGSPGRQFFGPGTRLTVL.